This T cell receptor beta chain was sequenced for a study of shared clonotypes between healthy human individuals. Broader study findings: In the sorted subsets, rarefaction showed sequencing was incomplete despite large depth. Limited genetic and exposure-history diversity came from having few donors.

As originally analysed: In the immunoSEQ data, sequences were junction-only and lacked quality scores, so filtering differed. The protocol was immunoSEQ multiplex PCR, while the TCRdb copy is restricted to in-frame clones and leaves out a portion. That table furnishes V, J and clone size, whereas the DNA furnished D and trimming. The sample records around 1.9 million clones, 80% to 95% being singletons. Concerning this clone itself: Its target is not known.

The V end was cut by 4 bases, the J end by 1 base, with 12 bases between. This CDR3 is built from 15 residues. Germline loops: CDR1 SGHRS, CDR2 YFSETQ. Terminally differentiated effector memory CD45RA+ cells were excluded from the naive CD8 cells, which were CD45RO-negative and positively selected for CCR7. This TCR came from a man younger than 35 in good health. Some clones in this sample may be carry-over from other donors' samples. V and J are TRBV5-1 and TRBJ2-1, with D unresolved. Sequencing was done on a sample of naive CD8+ T cells from PBMCs. CDR3 DNA: TGCGCCAGCAGCCTAGACCGGCCGTCCTACAATGAGCAGTTCTTC. Translated, it gives CASSLDRPSYNEQFF.